This is a list of T cell receptor beta chains from one sample in a study of OX40 agonist ivuxolimab in advanced cancers. Here immunoSEQ multiplex PCR was the method, and the copy in TCRdb shows in-frame clones only, minus some. The sample lists about 80,000 clones, about nine tenths occurring once. The starting material was CD4+ or CD8+ T cells sorted from blood, obtained in a trial of the OX40 agonist ivuxolimab. The source is an adult with an advanced solid tumor such as melanoma, head and neck, liver or kidney cancer. Both conserved end residues are trimmed from each CDR3. A D gene is named only where the DNA matches it firmly.

d_call j_call v_call cdr3_aa
- TRBJ2-3 TRBV11-3 ASSSSTMGDTQY
- TRBJ1-1 TRBV5-4 ASTIGMNTEAF
TRBD1 TRBJ1-3 TRBV11-2 ASSFFSGGSGNTIY
- TRBJ1-2 TRBV6-1 ASKDSPYGYT
TRBD1 TRBJ2-7 TRBV2 ASSVVDRGRSLGQY
TRBD1 TRBJ1-6 TRBV2 ASRAPGTGYSPLH
- TRBJ2-4 TRBV10-2 ASTQKNIQY
- TRBJ2-2 TRBV5-6 ASSRRGGGELF
- TRBJ1-3 TRBV5-4 AIQGVSGNTIY
TRBD1 TRBJ1-6 TRBV9 ASSIQGFGASSPLH
TRBD1 TRBJ2-3 TRBV5-1 ASSLGQGGTQY
- TRBJ1-4 TRBV30 AWSAIGVDEKLF
- TRBJ1-2 TRBV7-2 ASSLQVNYGYT
- TRBJ2-7 TRBV6-5 ASSWDGTYEQY
TRBD2 TRBJ2-3 TRBV7-3 ASSRTGGRVDTQY
TRBD1 TRBJ1-6 TRBV11-2 ASSSGTDNSPLH
TRBD1 TRBJ2-7 TRBV5-6 ASSRTGYEQY
- TRBJ2-1 TRBV7-8 ASGGLVNNEQF
- TRBJ2-7 TRBV2 ASSPRTAFSSYEQY
TRBD1 TRBJ2-1 TRBV19 ASSIAGTGRNEQF
- TRBJ2-7 TRBV19 ASSNPHDYEQY
TRBD2 TRBJ2-5 TRBV9 ASSPRLAGPGPTGETQY
TRBD2 TRBJ2-7 TRBV19 ASSILGGASYEQY
TRBD2 TRBJ2-2 TRBV2 ASRRAAGGFGELF
- TRBJ1-3 TRBV9 ASGQGVPGNTIY
- TRBJ2-3 TRBV11-2 ASSLVGGLRDTQY
TRBD1 TRBJ2-1 TRBV5-1 ASSPTGFGSYNEQF
TRBD1 TRBJ2-2 TRBV19 ASKVGTGYAGELF
- TRBJ1-2 TRBV20-1 SARAAGGYT
TRBD1 TRBJ2-4 TRBV2 ASCETGGGKNIQY
- TRBJ2-3 TRBV29-1 SVGGDTQY
- TRBJ2-2 TRBV15 ATSREGTANTGELF
- TRBJ2-7 TRBV9 ASSVGGGPYEQY